This T cell receptor (beta chain) was sequenced during a study of regulatory T cells in long-lasting Graves disease. Study-wide points: The study found TRBV28, TRBJ1-2 and TRBJ2-5 favored in persistent disease.

This clonotype showed up many times. Its antigen is still unknown. CDR3 length: 13 amino acids. Looked up from germline, CDR1 is MDHEN and CDR2 is SYDVKM. Germline trimming cut 6 bases from V and 5 bases from J; bases unmatched to any gene: 4. Building the TCR beta libraries relied on iRepertoire HTBI primers, and CDR3 regions underwent Arm-PCR. TCRdb re-derived calls from the multiplex PCR reads in MiXCR, one entry per CDR3 protein. The sample consists of about 470,000 distinct CDR3 sequences, under 25% of them appearing once. The time point: persistent/refractory GD, antithyroid drugs over 5 years with positive TRAb. PBMC-extracted RNA yielded the TCR library. Enrollment of patients was through an endocrinology department in Xi'an, China.

The V call is TRBV28, the J call TRBJ1-5; 7 bases match TRBD1. The specimen was peripheral blood mononuclear cells (PBMCs), collected when the disease was refractory, from a patient treated with antithyroid drugs. The clonotype was recovered from a female donor with Graves disease. CDR3 sequence: CASRLQGYQPQHF. DNA of the CDR3: TGTGCCAGCAGACTACAGGGGTATCAGCCCCAGCATTTT. Full variable domain (rest looked up from reference TRBV28 and TRBJ1-5): DVKVTQSSRYLVKRTGEKVFLECVQDMDHENMFWYRQDPGLGLRLIYFSYDVKMKEKGDIPEGYSVSREKKERFSLILESASTNQTSMYLCASRLQGYQPQHFGDGTRLSIL.